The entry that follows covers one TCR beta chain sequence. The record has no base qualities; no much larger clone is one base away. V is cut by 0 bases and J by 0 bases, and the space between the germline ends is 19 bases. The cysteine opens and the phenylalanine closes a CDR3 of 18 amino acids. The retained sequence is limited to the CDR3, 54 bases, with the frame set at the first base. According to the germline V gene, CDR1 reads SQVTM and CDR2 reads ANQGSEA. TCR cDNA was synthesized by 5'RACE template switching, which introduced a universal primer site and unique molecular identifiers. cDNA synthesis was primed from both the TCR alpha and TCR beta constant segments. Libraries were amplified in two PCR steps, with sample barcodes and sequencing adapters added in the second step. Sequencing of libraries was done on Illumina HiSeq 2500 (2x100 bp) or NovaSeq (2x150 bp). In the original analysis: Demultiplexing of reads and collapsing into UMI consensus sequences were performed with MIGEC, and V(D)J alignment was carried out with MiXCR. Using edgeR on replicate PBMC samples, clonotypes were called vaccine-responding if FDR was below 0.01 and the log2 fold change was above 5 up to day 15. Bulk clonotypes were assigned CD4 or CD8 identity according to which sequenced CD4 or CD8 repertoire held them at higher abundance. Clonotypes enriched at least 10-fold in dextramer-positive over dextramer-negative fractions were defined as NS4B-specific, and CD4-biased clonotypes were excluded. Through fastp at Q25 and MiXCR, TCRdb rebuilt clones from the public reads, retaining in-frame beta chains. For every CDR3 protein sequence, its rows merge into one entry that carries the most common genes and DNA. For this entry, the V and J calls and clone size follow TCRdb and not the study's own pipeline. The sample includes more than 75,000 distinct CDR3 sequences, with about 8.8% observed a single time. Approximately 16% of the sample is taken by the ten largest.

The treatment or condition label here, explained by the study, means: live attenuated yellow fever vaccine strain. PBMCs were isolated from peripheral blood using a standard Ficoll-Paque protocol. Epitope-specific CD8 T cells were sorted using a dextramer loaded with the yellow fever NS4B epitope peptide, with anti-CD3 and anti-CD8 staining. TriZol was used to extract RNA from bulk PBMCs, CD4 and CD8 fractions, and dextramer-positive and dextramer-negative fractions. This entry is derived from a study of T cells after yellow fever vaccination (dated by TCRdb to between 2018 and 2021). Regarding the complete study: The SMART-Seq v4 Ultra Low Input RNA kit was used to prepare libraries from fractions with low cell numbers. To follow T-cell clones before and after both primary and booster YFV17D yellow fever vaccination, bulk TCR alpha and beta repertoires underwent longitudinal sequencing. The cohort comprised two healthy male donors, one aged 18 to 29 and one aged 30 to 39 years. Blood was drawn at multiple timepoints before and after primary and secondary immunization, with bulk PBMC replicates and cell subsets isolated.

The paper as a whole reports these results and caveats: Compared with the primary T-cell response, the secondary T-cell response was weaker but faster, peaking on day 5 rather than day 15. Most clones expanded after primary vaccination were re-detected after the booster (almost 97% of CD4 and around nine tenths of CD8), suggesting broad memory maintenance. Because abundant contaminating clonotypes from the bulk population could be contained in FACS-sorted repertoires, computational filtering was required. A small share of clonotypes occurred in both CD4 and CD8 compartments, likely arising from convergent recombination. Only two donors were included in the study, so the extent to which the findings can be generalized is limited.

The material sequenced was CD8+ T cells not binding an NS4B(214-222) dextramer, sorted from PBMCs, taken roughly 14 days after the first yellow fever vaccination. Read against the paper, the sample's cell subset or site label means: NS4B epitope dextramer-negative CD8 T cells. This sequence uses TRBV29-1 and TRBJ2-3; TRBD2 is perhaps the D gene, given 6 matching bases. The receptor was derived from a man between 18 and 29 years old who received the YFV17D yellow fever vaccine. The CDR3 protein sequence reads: CSVEDWARHGGSTDTQYF. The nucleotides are TGCAGCGTTGAAGATTGGGCGAGGCACGGGGGTAGCACAGATACGCAGTATTTT.